The table lists the clone carrying this T cell receptor (beta chain) with many counts. The antigen remains unidentified. This entry belongs to a study of T cells after posttransplantation cyclophosphamide. On the day of bone marrow donation, the related graft donor provided peripheral blood. Study results and limitations: Donor-recipient repertoire similarity was low at 1-2 months, rising over year one. Blood and skin or GI T cell repertoires showed limited TRB overlap. After PTCy, TRB diversity resembled that of CNI/methotrexate controls.

Sequencing was performed with immunoSEQ multiplex PCR; in TCRdb, only in-frame clones are kept and a portion is missing. The sample shows approximately 25,000 clones, no singletons; the ten largest hold about 4.5%. Germline V gene lookup returns CDR1 LGHNA and CDR2 YSLEER. The CDR3 covers 17 residues. Trimming removed 6 bases at V and 4 bases at J, with 24 bases between. This clonotype was sampled from a woman between 45 and 65 years old in good health, CMV-negative, and a related stem cell transplant donor. The chain recombines TRBV4-3 with TRBJ1-2; TRBD1 is a possible D gene (6 bases). Sequenced: PBMCs. CDR3 protein: CASRPTPTGTLGYGYTF. For the CDR3, the DNA is TGCGCCAGCAGACCTACTCCTACAGGGACGCTGGGCTATGGCTACACCTTC.